This entry concerns a single T cell receptor (beta chain). Its target is not known. The sample belongs to a study of beta chain features in type 1 diabetes. The whole isolated RNA underwent reverse transcription, so sequencing captured expressed TCRB transcripts. TCRdb's copy holds only in-frame clones and misses some; the assay was immunoSEQ multiplex PCR. Of about 660,000 clones in the sample, 11% to 15% were seen once. Study-wide results and caveats: Significant though moderate, a shortening of TCRB CDR3s appeared in all four CD4+ subsets of Type 1 diabetes patients.

Germline assignment: CDR1 SGHTA and CDR2 FQGNSA. The CDR3 is 13 residues long. V was pared by 5 bases and J by 5 bases, with 10 bases between. This chain joins TRBV7-2 and TRBJ1-5, with a possible D match to TRBD1 (5 bases). The sample comprised naive CD4+ T cells from blood. This clonotype was sampled from a man aged 18 to 35 with type 1 diabetes. CDR3 DNA: TGTGCCAGCAGCCCGATAGGGGATCAGCCCCAGCATTTT. This codes for CASSPIGDQPQHF.